This T cell receptor beta chain was recovered during a study of shared clonotypes between healthy human individuals. Findings of the study overall: A handful of donors showed sharing of approximately 4.7% of naive CD4 clonotypes.

The ends were cut back, 4 bases at V and 0 bases at J, with 17 bases in the middle. The germline V gene encodes CDR1 SGHRS and CDR2 YFSETQ. This CDR3 has 16 residues. Division of CD4+ cells produced a CD45RA+ naive subset and a CD45RA-negative memory subset. The assay was immunoSEQ multiplex PCR, and TCRdb's table has in-frame clones only and misses some. The repertoire holds 1.6 million or so clones, with 97% to 99% as singletons. Points on this clone: Its antigen is not identified.

Sequences were obtained from naive CD4+ T cells sorted from blood. Subset described: CD45RA+ positively selected. This clonotype was sampled from a man aged 30 to 45 in good health. The chain couples TRBV5-1 to TRBJ2-7, with D perhaps TRBD2 (5 bases). CDR3 sequence: CASSPEGGMFSYEQYF. For the CDR3, the DNA is TGCGCCAGCAGCCCTGAGGGCGGAATGTTCTCCTACGAGCAGTACTTC. The full variable domain, rest sourced from reference TRBV5-1 and TRBJ2-7, is KAGVTQTPRYLIKTRGQQVTLSCSPISGHRSVSWYQQTPGQGLQFLFEYFSETQRNKGNFPGRFSGRQFSNSRSEMNVSTLELGDSALYLCASSPEGGMFSYEQYFGPGTRLTVT.